This TCR beta chain was recorded in a study of shared clonotypes between healthy human individuals. Overall study context: A couple of women and a few men aged 18 to 49 served as donors.

Trimming cost V 2 bases and J 4 bases, with 8 bases left between them. Germline-derived CDR1 and CDR2 are MRHNA and SNTAGT. The CDR3 runs to 13 residues. The protocol was immunoSEQ multiplex PCR, while the TCRdb copy is restricted to in-frame clones and leaves out a portion. The sample consists of about 1 million clones, approximately 72% of them appearing once. As for this clone: Its antigen is undetermined.

Study observations and caveats: Clonotypes shared by all four donors outscored non-shared clonotypes in generation probability.

This chain links TRBV6-4 with TRBJ1-2; D is perhaps TRBD1 (5 bases). This receptor was taken from a man aged 18 to 30 in good health. Sequenced sample: memory CD4+ T cells sorted from blood. As to subset: CD45RA-negative fraction. The CDR3 loop is CASSDVGGYGYTF. Here the CDR3 DNA reads TGTGCCAGCAGTGACGTGGGGGGCTATGGCTACACCTTC.